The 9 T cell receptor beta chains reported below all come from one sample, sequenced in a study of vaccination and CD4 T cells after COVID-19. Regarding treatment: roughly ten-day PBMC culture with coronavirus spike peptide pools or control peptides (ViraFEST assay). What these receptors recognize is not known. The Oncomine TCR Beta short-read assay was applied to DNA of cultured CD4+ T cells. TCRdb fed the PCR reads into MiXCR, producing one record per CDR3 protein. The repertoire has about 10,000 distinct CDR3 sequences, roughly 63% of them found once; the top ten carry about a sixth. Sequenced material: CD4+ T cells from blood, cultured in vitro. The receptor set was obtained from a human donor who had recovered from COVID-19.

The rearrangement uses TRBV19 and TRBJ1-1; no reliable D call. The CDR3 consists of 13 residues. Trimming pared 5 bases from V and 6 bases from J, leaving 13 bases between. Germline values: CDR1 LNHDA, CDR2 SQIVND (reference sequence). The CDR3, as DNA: TGTGCCAGTAGTGTCACCAGGAATGCTGAAGCTTTCTTT. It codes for CASSVTRNAEAFF.

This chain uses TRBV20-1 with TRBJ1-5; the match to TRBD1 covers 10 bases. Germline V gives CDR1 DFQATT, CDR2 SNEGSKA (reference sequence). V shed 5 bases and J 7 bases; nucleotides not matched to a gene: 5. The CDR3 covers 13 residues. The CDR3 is CSAPGTGDQPQHF. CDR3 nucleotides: TGCAGTGCTCCCGGGACAGGGGACCAGCCCCAGCATTTT.

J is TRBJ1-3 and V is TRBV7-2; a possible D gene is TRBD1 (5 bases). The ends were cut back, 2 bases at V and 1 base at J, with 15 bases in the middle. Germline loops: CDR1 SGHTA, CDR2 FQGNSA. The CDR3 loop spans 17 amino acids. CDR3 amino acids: CASSLYSGVGSGNTIYF. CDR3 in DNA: TGTGCCAGCAGCTTATATTCGGGGGTGGGATCTGGAAACACCATATATTTT.

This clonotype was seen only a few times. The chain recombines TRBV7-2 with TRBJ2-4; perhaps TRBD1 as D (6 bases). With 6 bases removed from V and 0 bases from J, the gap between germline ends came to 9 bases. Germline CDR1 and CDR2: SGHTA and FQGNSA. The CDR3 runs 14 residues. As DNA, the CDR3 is TGTGCCAGCAGTCCACAGGGAGCCAAAAACATTCAGTACTTC. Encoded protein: CASSPQGAKNIQYF. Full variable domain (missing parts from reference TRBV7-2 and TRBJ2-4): GAGVSQSPSNKVTEKGKDVELRCDPISGHTALYWYRQSLGQGLEFLIYFQGNSAPDKSGLPSDRFSAERTGGSVSTLTIQRTQQEDSAVYLCASSPQGAKNIQYFGAGTRLSVL.

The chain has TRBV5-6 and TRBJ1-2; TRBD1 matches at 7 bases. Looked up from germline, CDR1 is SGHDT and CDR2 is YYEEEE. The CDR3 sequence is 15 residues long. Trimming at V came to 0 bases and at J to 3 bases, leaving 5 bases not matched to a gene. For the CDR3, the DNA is TGTGCCAGCAGCTTGGGAGCGACAGGGTACTATGGCTACACCTTC. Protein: CASSLGATGYYGYTF.

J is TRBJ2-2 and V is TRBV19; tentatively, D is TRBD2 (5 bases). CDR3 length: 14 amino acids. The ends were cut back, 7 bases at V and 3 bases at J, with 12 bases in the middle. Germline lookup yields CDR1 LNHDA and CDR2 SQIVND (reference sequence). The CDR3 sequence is CASTLGSHTGELFF. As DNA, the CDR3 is TGTGCCAGTACCTTAGGGAGTCACACCGGGGAGCTGTTTTTT.

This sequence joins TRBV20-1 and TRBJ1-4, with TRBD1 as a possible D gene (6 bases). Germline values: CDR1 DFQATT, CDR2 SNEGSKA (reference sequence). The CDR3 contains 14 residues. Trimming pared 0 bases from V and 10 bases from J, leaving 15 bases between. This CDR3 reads CSARDPQGPGKLFF. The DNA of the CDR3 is TGCAGTGCTAGAGATCCGCAGGGGCCGGGAAAACTGTTTTTT.

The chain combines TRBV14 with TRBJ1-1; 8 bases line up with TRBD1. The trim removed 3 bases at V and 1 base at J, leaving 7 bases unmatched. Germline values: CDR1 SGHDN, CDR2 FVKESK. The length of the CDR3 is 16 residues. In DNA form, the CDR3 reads TGTGCCAGCAGCCAGAGACAGGGGCGTCGGAACACTGAAGCTTTCTTT. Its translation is CASSQRQGRRNTEAFF.

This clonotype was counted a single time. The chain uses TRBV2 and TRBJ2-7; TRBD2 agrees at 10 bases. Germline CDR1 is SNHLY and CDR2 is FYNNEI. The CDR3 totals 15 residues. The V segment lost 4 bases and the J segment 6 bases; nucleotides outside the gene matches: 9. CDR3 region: CASSVGLAGVIEQYF. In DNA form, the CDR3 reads TGTGCCAGCAGTGTTGGCCTAGCGGGAGTCATCGAGCAGTACTTC. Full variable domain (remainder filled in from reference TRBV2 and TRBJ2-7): EPEVTQTPSHQVTQMGQEVILRCVPISNHLYFYWYRQILGQKVEFLVSFYNNEISEKSEIFDDQFSVERPDGSNFTLKIRSTKLEDSAMYFCASSVGLAGVIEQYFGPGTRLTVT.